This is a list of T cell receptor beta chains from one sample in a study of a mutant IDH1 vaccine in newly diagnosed glioma. These TCRs are of unknown antigen specificity. The repertoire was sequenced with immunoSEQ multiplex PCR; TCRdb's copy has only in-frame clones and lacks some. The sample lists some 31,000 clones; roughly 80% were seen once. The sequencing used PBMCs, collected from a glioma patient whose treatment included an IDH1 peptide vaccine. The origin of the receptors is a young woman with glioma. The CDR3 runs from the conserved cysteine through the conserved F or W. D genes are given only for firm matches. Clone size is given for some rows only: seen once, a few or many times, or a class if the clone is expanded.

d_gene | abundance | j_gene | v_gene | CDR3aa | CDR3nt
. | . | TRBJ1-1 | TRBV29-1 | CSVGGGPGTEAFF | TGCAGCGTTGGCGGGGGACCGGGAACTGAAGCTTTCTTT
. | . | TRBJ2-3 | TRBV2 | CASTIGNTQYF | TGTGCCAGCACCATAGGGAATACGCAGTATTTT
. | . | TRBJ1-2 | TRBV27 | CASSFGLTGDGYTF | TGTGCCAGCAGTTTTGGTTTGACAGGAGACGGCTACACCTTC
. | once | TRBJ2-3 | TRBV7-2 | CASSPRGTSTDTQYF | TGTGCCAGCAGCCCGCGGGGAACTAGCACAGATACGCAGTATTTT
. | . | TRBJ1-2 | TRBV7-9 | CASSLGQVGYGYTF | TGTGCCAGCAGCTTAGGACAGGTGGGCTATGGCTACACCTTC
. | . | TRBJ2-2 | TRBV11-1 | CASSRDFNTGELFF | TGTGCCAGCAGCCGGGACTTTAACACCGGGGAGCTGTTTTTT
. | . | TRBJ1-2 | TRBV19 | CASRLGQSNYGYTF | TGTGCCAGTCGGCTCGGGCAATCTAACTATGGCTACACCTTC
TRBD1 | . | TRBJ1-5 | TRBV19 | CASSIDRDQPQHF | TGTGCCAGTAGTATCGACAGGGACCAGCCCCAGCATTTT
TRBD1 | . | TRBJ2-1 | TRBV6-5 | CASRIGTASYNEQFF | TGTGCCAGCAGGATCGGGACAGCCTCCTACAATGAGCAGTTCTTC
. | few | TRBJ1-2 | TRBV4-3 | CASSQADARVHTF | TGCGCCAGCAGCCAAGCGGATGCCAGGGTACACACCTTC
. | . | TRBJ2-1 | TRBV9 | CASSVARINWGEQFF | TGTGCCAGCAGCGTAGCTCGGATCAACTGGGGTGAGCAGTTCTTC
. | . | TRBJ2-3 | TRBV6-5 | CASSTPTGTQYF | TGTGCCAGCAGTACCCCCACGGGGACGCAGTATTTT
TRBD1 | . | TRBJ2-7 | TRBV19 | CASRRDGTGGHYEQYF | TGTGCCAGTAGGCGGGACGGGACAGGGGGCCACTACGAGCAGTACTTC
. | few | TRBJ1-1 | TRBV9 | CASSVGVTEAFF | TGTGCCAGCAGCGTAGGGGTTACTGAAGCTTTCTTT
. | once | TRBJ2-7 | TRBV11-2 | CASSLVIMDTYEQYF | TGTGCCAGCAGCTTAGTTATTATGGATACCTACGAGCAGTACTTC
. | . | TRBJ2-3 | TRBV5-5 | CASRRLATATDTQYF | TGTGCCAGCAGGCGACTGGCCACGGCGACAGATACGCAGTATTTT
. | . | TRBJ1-5 | TRBV7-2 | CASSLDPFQPQHF | TGTGCCAGCAGCTTGGACCCGTTTCAGCCCCAGCATTTT
TRBD1 | . | TRBJ2-1 | TRBV7-3 | CASQRDREGNEQFF | TGTGCCTCCCAACGGGACAGGGAGGGCAATGAGCAGTTCTTC
TRBD2 | . | TRBJ2-1 | TRBV19 | CASSLAGGWSNEQFF | TGTGCCAGTAGTCTAGCGGGGGGTTGGTCCAATGAGCAGTTCTTC
. | . | TRBJ2-5 | TRBV5-1 | CASTELGETQYF | TGCGCCAGCACCGAGTTGGGAGAGACCCAGTACTTC
TRBD2 | once | TRBJ2-1 | TRBV19 | CASRSSSGTVDEQFF | TGTGCCAGTAGGTCGTCTAGCGGGACAGTCGATGAGCAGTTCTTC
. | . | TRBJ1-4 | TRBV29-1 | CTPLKLFF | TGCACCCCGTTGAAACTGTTTTTT
TRBD1 | . | TRBJ2-2 | TRBV7-8 | CASSLAGQVVTGELFF | TGTGCCAGCAGCTTAGCGGGACAGGTGGTAACCGGGGAGCTGTTTTTT
. | . | TRBJ2-6 | TRBV10-1 | CASSLNMIAQSRANVLTF | TGCGCCAGCAGTCTGAATATGATCGCACAAAGTCGGGCCAACGTCCTGACTTTC
TRBD1 | . | TRBJ1-1 | TRBV7-2 | CASSSQGQGATEAFF | TGTGCCAGCAGCTCACAAGGACAGGGGGCCACTGAAGCTTTCTTT
TRBD1 | . | TRBJ1-4 | TRBV18 | CASSPRGLTTNEKLFF | TGTGCCAGCTCACCGAGGGGGCTCACAACTAATGAAAAACTGTTTTTT
TRBD2 | . | TRBJ2-5 | TRBV15 | CATSRRGSGKETQYF | TGTGCCACCAGCAGGCGGGGTAGCGGGAAAGAGACCCAGTACTTC